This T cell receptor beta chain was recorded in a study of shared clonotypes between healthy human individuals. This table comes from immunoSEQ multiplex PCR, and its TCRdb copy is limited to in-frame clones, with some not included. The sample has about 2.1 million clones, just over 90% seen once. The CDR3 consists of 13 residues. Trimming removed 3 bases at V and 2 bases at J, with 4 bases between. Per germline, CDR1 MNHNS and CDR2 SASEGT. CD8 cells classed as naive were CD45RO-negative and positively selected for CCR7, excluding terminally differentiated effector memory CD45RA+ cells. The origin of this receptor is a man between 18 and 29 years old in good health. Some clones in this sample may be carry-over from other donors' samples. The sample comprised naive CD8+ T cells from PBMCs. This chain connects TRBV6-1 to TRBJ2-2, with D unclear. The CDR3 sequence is CASSDKNTGELFF. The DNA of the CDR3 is TGTGCCAGCAGTGACAAAAACACCGGGGAGCTGTTTTTT.